This is a list of T cell receptor beta chains from one sample in a study of cytomegalovirus exposure and HLA in healthy donors. Sequencing was performed with immunoSEQ multiplex PCR; in TCRdb, only in-frame clones are kept and a portion is missing. The sample shows 95,000 to 100,000 clones, 65% to 85% of them seen only once. The sample consisted of PBMCs. Every receptor here comes from a woman aged 55-70 years in good health and CMV-seropositive. Each CDR3 is given with its conserved first and last residue. Fields, in order: V gene, J gene, clone size, D gene, CDR3 DNA, CDR3 protein. D genes are given only for firm matches. Clone size is not always given. Where it is, it says once, few, many or a class for expanded clones.

V: TRBV6-5; J: TRBJ1-1; size: few; D: NA; DNA: TGTGCCAGCACCCCCTCCGGTAACACTGAAGCTTTCTTT; CDR3: CASTPSGNTEAFF
V: TRBV21-1; J: TRBJ1-2; size: NA; D: NA; DNA: TGTGCCAGCAGATCCCCCTGGGACAGGCCCCGTAACTATGGCTACACCTTC; CDR3: CASRSPWDRPRNYGYTF
V: TRBV6-6; J: TRBJ2-7; size: NA; D: NA; DNA: TGTGCCAGCATGGCCGGAGTGCGGAGCTCCTACGAGCAGTACTTC; CDR3: CASMAGVRSSYEQYF
V: TRBV30; J: TRBJ2-6; size: NA; D: TRBD1; DNA: TGTGCGTCCCAGGGGGCTGGGGCCAACGTCCTGACTTTC; CDR3: CASQGAGANVLTF
V: TRBV10-3; J: TRBJ1-1; size: few; D: NA; DNA: TGTGCCTCAAGACAGCCGAACACTGAAGCTTTCTTT; CDR3: CASRQPNTEAFF
V: TRBV9; J: TRBJ2-1; size: NA; D: TRBD2; DNA: TGTGCCAGCAGCGTAGAAACTAGCGCGATGCGCGGCGATGAGCAGTTCTTC; CDR3: CASSVETSAMRGDEQFF
V: TRBV7-9; J: TRBJ2-7; size: NA; D: TRBD2; DNA: TGTGCCAGCAGCATTAGCGGGCCGCAGTACTTC; CDR3: CASSISGPQYF
V: TRBV7-8; J: TRBJ1-2; size: few; D: TRBD1; DNA: TGTGCCAGCAGCTTAGCTATGGGACAGAACTATGGCTACACCTTC; CDR3: CASSLAMGQNYGYTF
V: TRBV2; J: TRBJ2-4; size: NA; D: NA; DNA: TGTGCCAGCTATGACAGGAACCGGTATGGCGAAAACATTCAGTACTTC; CDR3: CASYDRNRYGENIQYF
V: TRBV20-1; J: TRBJ2-7; size: NA; D: TRBD1; DNA: TGCAGTGCTAGGACAGGGCCCGAGCAGTACTTC; CDR3: CSARTGPEQYF
V: TRBV19; J: TRBJ1-5; size: few; D: NA; DNA: TGTGCCAGTACCTTACAGAGGGGGACCAATCAGCCCCAGCATTTT; CDR3: CASTLQRGTNQPQHF
V: TRBV18; J: TRBJ1-3; size: NA; D: TRBD1; DNA: TGTGCCAGCTCACCGCTACAGGGGTCAGGAAACACCATATATTTT; CDR3: CASSPLQGSGNTIYF
V: TRBV18; J: TRBJ1-3; size: NA; D: TRBD1; DNA: TGTGCCAGCTCGCCGGGACAGCCGACCTCTGGAAACACCATATATTTT; CDR3: CASSPGQPTSGNTIYF
V: TRBV18; J: TRBJ2-1; size: NA; D: TRBD1; DNA: TGTGCCAGCTATGGACAGGGAAATGAGCAGTTCTTC; CDR3: CASYGQGNEQFF
V: TRBV4-1; J: TRBJ2-1; size: NA; D: TRBD2; DNA: TGCGCCAGCAGCCAAGGGCTAGCGGGAGAGAATGAGCAGTTCTTC; CDR3: CASSQGLAGENEQFF
V: TRBV28; J: TRBJ2-7; size: once; D: TRBD1; DNA: TGTGCCAGCACTAGACAGGGGGTCTACGAGCAGTACTTC; CDR3: CASTRQGVYEQYF
V: TRBV15; J: TRBJ1-4; size: NA; D: NA; DNA: TGTGCCACCAGCAGTTCACCGGGGGAAAAACTGTTTTTT; CDR3: CATSSSPGEKLFF
V: TRBV10-3; J: TRBJ1-2; size: NA; D: NA; DNA: TGTGCCATCAGCGAGGGGAGGGAGAATGGCTACACCTTC; CDR3: CAISEGRENGYTF
V: TRBV27; J: TRBJ2-7; size: NA; D: TRBD2; DNA: TGTGCCAGCAGCGGGGTAGCGGGAGTGGGGGAGCAGTACTTC; CDR3: CASSGVAGVGEQYF
V: TRBV30; J: TRBJ1-3; size: NA; D: TRBD1; DNA: TGTGCCTGGAGTGCGGGACAGGGGACGGGAAACACCATATATTTT; CDR3: CAWSAGQGTGNTIYF
V: TRBV6-5; J: TRBJ2-7; size: NA; D: TRBD1; DNA: TGTGCCAGCAGTCCGACAGGGATCCCCTACGAGCAGTACTTC; CDR3: CASSPTGIPYEQYF
V: TRBV5-6; J: TRBJ1-6; size: NA; D: NA; DNA: TGTGCCAGCAGCTTGTCCGGACAGCCGAATAATTCACCCCTCCACTTT; CDR3: CASSLSGQPNNSPLHF
V: TRBV2; J: TRBJ2-3; size: NA; D: TRBD2; DNA: TGTGCCAGCAGTGTACTAGCGGGGCTTAGCACAGATACGCAGTATTTT; CDR3: CASSVLAGLSTDTQYF
V: TRBV9; J: TRBJ2-7; size: NA; D: NA; DNA: TGTGCCAGCAGCAAAAGGGGGGGGCCTGGCGAGCAGTACTTC; CDR3: CASSKRGGPGEQYF
V: TRBV5-6; J: TRBJ2-5; size: NA; D: TRBD1; DNA: TGTGCCAGCAGCTCGTTCCGGGACAGACAAGAGACCCAGTACTTC; CDR3: CASSSFRDRQETQYF
V: TRBV5-4; J: TRBJ2-7; size: once; D: TRBD2; DNA: TGTGCCAGCAGCTTGGCGGCTAGCGGGACTTACGAGCAGTACTTC; CDR3: CASSLAASGTYEQYF
V: TRBV5-1; J: TRBJ2-3; size: NA; D: NA; DNA: TGCGCCAGCAGTCCAGTCAGGGGGGTCCCAGATACGCAGTATTTT; CDR3: CASSPVRGVPDTQYF
V: TRBV18; J: TRBJ2-5; size: NA; D: NA; DNA: TGTGCCAGCTCACCCCAAGTGGATACAGTCCAAGAGACCCAGTACTTC; CDR3: CASSPQVDTVQETQYF
V: TRBV28; J: TRBJ2-7; size: NA; D: TRBD2; DNA: TGTGCCAGCAACAAAGGGACTAGCGGGAGGGAGCAGTACTTC; CDR3: CASNKGTSGREQYF
V: TRBV15; J: TRBJ2-7; size: few; D: NA; DNA: TGTGCCACCAGCCGGGTAAAGGCTAAGGAGCAGTACTTC; CDR3: CATSRVKAKEQYF
V: TRBV28; J: TRBJ2-7; size: NA; D: NA; DNA: TGTGCCAGCAAGGGGGGCGGGCGGGAGAACGAGCAGTACTTC; CDR3: CASKGGGRENEQYF
V: TRBV5-1; J: TRBJ2-3; size: NA; D: TRBD2; DNA: TGCGCCAGCAGCTTACGGCTAGCGGGAGGGCCCGGAGATACGCAGTATTTT; CDR3: CASSLRLAGGPGDTQYF
V: TRBV27; J: TRBJ1-1; size: few; D: NA; DNA: TGTGCCAGCAGAACTAGTGGAGGGAAAGCTTTCTTT; CDR3: CASRTSGGKAFF
V: TRBV18; J: TRBJ2-3; size: once; D: TRBD2; DNA: TGTGCCAGCTCACGCTTGACTAGCGGGGCCACAGATACGCAGTATTTT; CDR3: CASSRLTSGATDTQYF
V: TRBV6-5; J: TRBJ1-4; size: once; D: TRBD1; DNA: TGTGCCAGCAGACCACAGGACAGGCCAAATGAAAAACTGTTTTTT; CDR3: CASRPQDRPNEKLFF
V: TRBV7-3; J: TRBJ2-7; size: NA; D: TRBD2; DNA: TGTGCCAGCAGCCTTAGCGGGGGGAGCTCCTACGAGCAGTACTTC; CDR3: CASSLSGGSSYEQYF
V: TRBV27; J: TRBJ1-6; size: few; D: NA; DNA: TGTGCCAGCAGTCCCGGGGTCGGTAATTCACCCCTCCACTTT; CDR3: CASSPGVGNSPLHF
V: TRBV6-6; J: TRBJ2-7; size: NA; D: NA; DNA: TGTGCCAGCAGTCACCGCGGGACCGAATACGAGCAGTACTTC; CDR3: CASSHRGTEYEQYF
V: TRBV15; J: TRBJ2-7; size: NA; D: TRBD1; DNA: TGTGCCACCAGCAGAGTTTCCGGGACAGCTACCTACGAGCAGTACTTC; CDR3: CATSRVSGTATYEQYF
V: TRBV23-1; J: TRBJ1-2; size: few; D: NA; DNA: TGCGCCAGCGGGCCGGAGGGGAAGTATGGCTACACCTTC; CDR3: CASGPEGKYGYTF
V: TRBV27; J: TRBJ1-1; size: NA; D: TRBD1; DNA: TGTGCCAGCAATAAAGACAGGGCTAGGAACACTGAAGCTTTCTTT; CDR3: CASNKDRARNTEAFF
V: TRBV10-3; J: TRBJ2-2; size: once; D: TRBD2; DNA: TGTGCCATCAATGGCCAGCGGGAGGCCACCGGGGAGCTGTTTTTT; CDR3: CAINGQREATGELFF
V: TRBV10-3; J: TRBJ1-1; size: NA; D: TRBD1; DNA: TGTGCCATCAGGGGAGGACAGGGGGCGGACACTGAAGCTTTCTTT; CDR3: CAIRGGQGADTEAFF
V: TRBV6-4; J: TRBJ1-2; size: NA; D: NA; DNA: TGTGCCAGCAGTCTCGACGGAGCCTATGGCTACACCTTC; CDR3: CASSLDGAYGYTF
V: TRBV4-1; J: TRBJ1-5; size: few; D: NA; DNA: TGCGCCAGCAGCCGTACTAGAGGCAGCAATCAGCCCCAGCATTTT; CDR3: CASSRTRGSNQPQHF
V: TRBV28; J: TRBJ2-3; size: NA; D: NA; DNA: TGTGCCAGCAGTTTAGAGGGTCGGCAGTATTTT; CDR3: CASSLEGRQYF
V: TRBV10-3; J: TRBJ2-3; size: few; D: NA; DNA: TGTGCCATCAGTGGGCTAGCGCGCACAGATACGCAGTATTTT; CDR3: CAISGLARTDTQYF
V: TRBV6-1; J: TRBJ1-1; size: few; D: NA; DNA: TGTGCCAGCAGTGAAGTGTTGCAGGGAGGCACTGAAGCTTTCTTT; CDR3: CASSEVLQGGTEAFF
V: TRBV10-1; J: TRBJ2-1; size: NA; D: TRBD2; DNA: TGCGCCAGCAGCCAAGGGGGACTAGCGAGGAATGAGCAGTTCTTC; CDR3: CASSQGGLARNEQFF
V: TRBV9; J: TRBJ1-2; size: few; D: TRBD1; DNA: TGTGCCAGCAACTCCGGGACAGGGGGCATCTATGGCTACACCTTC; CDR3: CASNSGTGGIYGYTF
V: TRBV6-5; J: TRBJ1-5; size: NA; D: NA; DNA: TGTGCCAGCAGTCAGAATAGCAATCAGCCCCAGCATTTT; CDR3: CASSQNSNQPQHF
V: TRBV28; J: TRBJ2-7; size: NA; D: TRBD2; DNA: TGTGCCAGCAGTTTGCAGGGGACTAGCGGGATTAAAATGTACGAGCAGTACTTC; CDR3: CASSLQGTSGIKMYEQYF
V: TRBV27; J: TRBJ1-1; size: NA; D: NA; DNA: TGTGCCAGCAGTACCGAACAGGTTCCCCGAGGTGAAGCTTTCTTT; CDR3: CASSTEQVPRGEAFF
V: TRBV5-6; J: TRBJ2-1; size: NA; D: TRBD2; DNA: TGTGCCAGCAGCTCGGGAGGTCCACACAATGAGCAGTTCTTC; CDR3: CASSSGGPHNEQFF
V: TRBV5-6; J: TRBJ1-4; size: NA; D: NA; DNA: TGTGCCAGCAGCTCAAAAAGGCTGGGAGTTGTTGAAAAACTGTTTTTT; CDR3: CASSSKRLGVVEKLFF
V: TRBV6-1; J: TRBJ1-5; size: NA; D: NA; DNA: TGTGCCAGCAGTTCCCTTAGTAGTAGCAATCAGCCCCAGCATTTT; CDR3: CASSSLSSSNQPQHF
V: TRBV11-1; J: TRBJ2-7; size: NA; D: NA; DNA: TGTGCCAGCAGCTTTCGGCAGGGGAACAACGAGCAGTACTTC; CDR3: CASSFRQGNNEQYF